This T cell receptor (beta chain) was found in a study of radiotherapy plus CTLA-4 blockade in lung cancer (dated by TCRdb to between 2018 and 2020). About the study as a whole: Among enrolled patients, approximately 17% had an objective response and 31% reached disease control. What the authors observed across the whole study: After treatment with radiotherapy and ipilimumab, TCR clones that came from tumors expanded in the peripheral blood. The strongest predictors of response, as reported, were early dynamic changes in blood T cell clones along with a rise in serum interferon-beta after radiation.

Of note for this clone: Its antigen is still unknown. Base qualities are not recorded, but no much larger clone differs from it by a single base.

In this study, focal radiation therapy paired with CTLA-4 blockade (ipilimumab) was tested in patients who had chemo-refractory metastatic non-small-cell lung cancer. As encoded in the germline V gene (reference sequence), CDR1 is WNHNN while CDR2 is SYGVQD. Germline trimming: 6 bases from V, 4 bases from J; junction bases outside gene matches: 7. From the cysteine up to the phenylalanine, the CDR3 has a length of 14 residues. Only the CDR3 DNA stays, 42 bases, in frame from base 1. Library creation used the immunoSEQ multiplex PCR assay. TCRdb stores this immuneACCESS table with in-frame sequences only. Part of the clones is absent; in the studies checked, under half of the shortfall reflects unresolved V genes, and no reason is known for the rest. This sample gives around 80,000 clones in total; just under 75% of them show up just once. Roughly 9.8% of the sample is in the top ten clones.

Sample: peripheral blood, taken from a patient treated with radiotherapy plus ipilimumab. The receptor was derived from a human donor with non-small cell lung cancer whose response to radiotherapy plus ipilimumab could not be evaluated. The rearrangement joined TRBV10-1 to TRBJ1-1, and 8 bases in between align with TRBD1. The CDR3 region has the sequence CASSAIQGVTEAFF. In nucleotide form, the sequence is TGCGCCAGCAGCGCTATACAGGGGGTCACTGAAGCTTTCTTT.